The T cell receptor beta chain described here comes from a study of blood T cell repertoires in COVID-19. Produced via immunoSEQ multiplex PCR; TCRdb's table is partial and in-frame only. The repertoire has fewer than 450,000 clones, about 91% of them found once; the top ten carry around an eighth. This clone has only a few counts. Germline values: CDR1 ENHRY, CDR2 SYGVKD. Germline trimming cut 6 bases from V and 6 bases from J; bases unmatched to any gene: 6. The CDR3 spans 13 residues. This chain joins TRBV10-3 and TRBJ2-7; TRBD1 aligns across 9 bases. The source of this sequence is a woman aged 50 to 60 with COVID-19, enrolled during active disease. Sequencing was performed on peripheral blood. As DNA, the CDR3 is TGTGCCATCAGCCCGGGACAGGGTTCCGAGCAGTACTTC. It yields the protein CAISPGQGSEQYF.